The clone carrying this TCR beta chain was detected only a few times. No antigen is known for it. The entry originates in a study of cytomegalovirus exposure and HLA in healthy donors. Study-wide results and caveats: Sequencing likely caused a cluster of highly shared sequence variants.

Germline V gene lookup returns CDR1 LGHNA and CDR2 YSLEER. V was clipped by 4 bases and J by 0 bases, with 10 bases between them. The length of the CDR3 is 15 residues. 13 Jbeta primers and 60 Vbeta primers were used for the PCR. The repertoire was sequenced with immunoSEQ multiplex PCR; TCRdb's copy has only in-frame clones and lacks some. The table records 150,000 to 200,000 clones, 75% to 85% of them present only once. This TCR came from a woman aged 50 to 60 in good health and CMV-seronegative. Sequencing was performed on PBMCs. The chain has TRBV4-3 and TRBJ1-5; D remains ambiguous. The CDR3 region has the DNA TGCGCCAGCAGCCCGCACAAGAATAGCAATCAGCCCCAGCATTTT. Its translation is CASSPHKNSNQPQHF.